This passage covers 14 T cell receptor beta chains from one sample sequenced in a study of OX40 agonist ivuxolimab in advanced cancers. Sequencing was performed with immunoSEQ multiplex PCR; in TCRdb, only in-frame clones are kept and a portion is missing. This sample has about 94,000 clones; nearly 90% occur once, and the top ten carry approximately 0.3%. Material: CD4+ or CD8+ T cells sorted from blood, obtained in a trial of the OX40 agonist ivuxolimab. These receptors were taken from an adult with an advanced solid tumor such as melanoma, head and neck, liver or kidney cancer.

A remark on this clone: At one of its ends the junction is not consistent with the germline gene, which may arise from a read error. J is TRBJ1-2 and V is TRBV4-1, with D possibly TRBD1 on 6 matching bases. This CDR3 is built from 11 residues. The germline V gene encodes CDR1 MGHRA and CDR2 YSYEKL. The CDR3 protein is CASSQERDKAF. As DNA, the CDR3 is TGCGCCAGCAGCCAAGAGCGGGACAAGGCCTTC.

V usage is TRBV5-6 and J usage is TRBJ1-2; tentative D call: TRBD1 (5 bases). V lost 0 bases to trimming and J lost 4 bases, with 19 bases between them. The germline gives CDR1 SGHDT, CDR2 YYEEEE. The CDR3 extends over 17 amino acids. CDR3 DNA: TGTGCCAGCAGCTTGGGGGGGTTCAGCCCGCCCGGCTATGGCTACACCTTC. This encodes CASSLGGFSPPGYGYTF.

CDR3 loop: CASSRDGLIYSNQPQHF. In nucleotides, the CDR3 is TGTGCCAGCAGTAGGGACGGATTAATATATAGCAATCAGCCCCAGCATTTT. The V gene is TRBV2, the J gene TRBJ1-5; possibly TRBD1 for D (5 bases). V was shortened by 5 bases and J by 0 bases, with 17 bases between the two germline ends. Germline V lookup: CDR1 SNHLY, CDR2 FYNNEI. This CDR3 is built from 17 residues.

This rearrangement joins TRBV5-1 to TRBJ2-1, with 11 bases fitting TRBD2. CDR3 size: 17 residues. Germline V gives CDR1 SGHRS, CDR2 YFSETQ. J lost 6 bases, V lost 0 bases, and 8 bases had no gene match. The CDR3 nucleotides read TGCGCCAGCAGCTTGGTTAGCGGGGGGGCCGGTGGCAATGAGCAGTTCTTC. It is translated as CASSLVSGGAGGNEQFF.

J is TRBJ1-5 and V is TRBV6-1, with no clear D. Trimming pared 1 base from V and 3 bases from J, leaving 7 bases between. The CDR3 runs 14 residues. Germline lookup yields CDR1 MNHNS and CDR2 SASEGT. CDR3 loop: CASSEGRNNQPQHF. The CDR3 DNA reads TGTGCCAGCAGTGAAGGGCGGAACAATCAGCCCCAGCATTTT.

The chain uses TRBV11-3 and TRBJ1-1, with D possibly TRBD1 on 5 matching bases. The CDR3 is 15 residues long. The V and J ends lost 2 bases and 3 bases respectively, with 13 bases between them. Germline V gene sequence: CDR1 SGHNT, CDR2 YENEEA. CDR3 DNA sequence: TGTGCCAGCAGCTTAAGCGCGGGGCGCGACACTGAAGCTTTCTTT. This codes for CASSLSAGRDTEAFF.

V usage is TRBV5-6 and J usage is TRBJ1-2, with D possibly matching TRBD1 (5 bases). V lost 4 bases and J lost 3, with 16 bases in between. This CDR3 contains 15 residues. Germline V CDR1 and CDR2: SGHDT, YYEEEE. The CDR3 DNA sequence: TGTGCCAGCAGCCCCCAGGGTGGGGTCGACTATGGCTACACCTTC. The encoded protein is CASSPQGGVDYGYTF.

This clone was seen just once. The DNA for the CDR3 is TGCGCCAGCAGCCAAGTTGTTACCCCGGGGTTCTTC. Translation: CASSQVVTPGFF. The chain recombines TRBV4-1 with TRBJ2-1; D call uncertain. The germline V gene encodes CDR1 MGHRA and CDR2 YSYEKL. The CDR3 has 12 residues. V was trimmed by 1 base and J by 15 bases, leaving 13 bases between them.

The chain combines TRBV30 with TRBJ1-4; D is unresolved. With 2 bases removed from V and 3 bases from J, the gap between germline ends came to 7 bases. Germline V gene lookup returns CDR1 GTSNPN and CDR2 SVGIG (reference sequence). The CDR3 is 13 amino acids. In DNA, the CDR3 is TGTGCCTGGAGTTCACTAGCTAATGAAAAACTGTTTTTT. It yields the protein CAWSSLANEKLFF.

This clone was detected a few times. The chain couples TRBV27 to TRBJ1-2; the D is unclear. The CDR3 loop spans 11 amino acids. Trimming left V 7 bases short and J 5 bases short, with 8 bases between. Germline loops: CDR1 MNHEY, CDR2 SMNVEV (reference sequence). The CDR3 protein is CASTDGYGYTF. CDR3 coding DNA: TGTGCCAGCACGGACGGATATGGCTACACCTTC.

The rearrangement uses TRBV27 and TRBJ2-6, with a tentative D call TRBD1 (5 bases). The CDR3 extends over 14 amino acids. Germline-derived CDR1 and CDR2 are MNHEY and SMNVEV (reference sequence). The V end lost 6 bases, the J end lost 4 bases, and 10 bases lay between the germline ends. CDR3 sequence: CASRTGLGANVLTF. The CDR3 DNA follows: TGTGCCAGCAGAACAGGTCTAGGGGCCAACGTCCTGACTTTC.

V usage is TRBV6-1 and J usage is TRBJ2-7, with D perhaps matching TRBD1 (6 bases). Germline V lookup: CDR1 MNHNS, CDR2 SASEGT. The CDR3 is made up of 12 amino acids. With 6 bases removed from V and 3 bases from J, the gap between germline ends came to 9 bases. The CDR3 region has the DNA TGTGCCAGCAGCCGACAGGACTACGAGCAGTACTTC. This encodes CASSRQDYEQYF.

The chain recombines TRBV6-6 with TRBJ1-3; D is possibly TRBD1 (6 bases). The CDR3 has 16 amino acids. V lost 4 bases to trimming and J lost 4 bases, with 17 bases between them. Germline V gives CDR1 MNHNY, CDR2 SVGAGI (reference sequence). The CDR3 reads CASSFQPGQRGNTIYF. CDR3 sequence (DNA): TGTGCCAGCAGTTTTCAACCGGGACAAAGGGGAAACACCATATATTTT.

A single count supports this clone. The genes are TRBV18 and TRBJ1-4; possibly TRBD1 for D (6 bases). CDR1 KGHSH and CDR2 LQKENI come from the germline V gene. The ends were cut back, 3 bases at V and 8 bases at J, with 13 bases in the middle. The CDR3 length is 14 residues. The chain's CDR3 is CASSPDSTGEKLFF. The CDR3 bases are TGTGCCAGCTCACCGGACAGCACGGGAGAAAAACTGTTTTTT.